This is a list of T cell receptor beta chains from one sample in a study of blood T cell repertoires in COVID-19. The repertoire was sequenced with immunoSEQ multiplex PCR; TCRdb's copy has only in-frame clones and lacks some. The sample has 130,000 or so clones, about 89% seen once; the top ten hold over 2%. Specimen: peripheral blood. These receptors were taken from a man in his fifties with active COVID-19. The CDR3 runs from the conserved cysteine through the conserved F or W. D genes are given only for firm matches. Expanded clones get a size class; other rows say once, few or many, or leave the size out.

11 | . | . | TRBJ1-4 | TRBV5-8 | TGTGCCAGCAGGAAAGATGAGGGACTGTTTTTT | CASRKDEGLFF
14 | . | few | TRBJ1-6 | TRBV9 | TGTGCCAGCTCCCTGGGGGGCTATAATTCACCCCTCCACTTT | CASSLGGYNSPLHF
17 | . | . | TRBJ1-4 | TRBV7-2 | TGTGCCAGCAGCAACCTCGGTTTGGAGATCCTTAATGAAAAACTGTTTTTT | CASSNLGLEILNEKLFF
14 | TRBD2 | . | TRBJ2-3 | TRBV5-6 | TGTGCCAGCAGCCCAGGACTAGCGGAATATACGCAGTATTTT | CASSPGLAEYTQYF
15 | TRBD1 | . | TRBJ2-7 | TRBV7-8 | TGTGCCAGCAGCGGGGGACAGGTGGGACCTTACGAGCAGTACTTC | CASSGGQVGPYEQYF
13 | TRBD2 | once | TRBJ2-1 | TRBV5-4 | TGTGCCAGCAGCATTCACCTAGCGGGGGAGCAGTTCTTC | CASSIHLAGEQFF
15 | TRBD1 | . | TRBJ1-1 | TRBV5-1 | TGCGCCAGCAGCTTTTCGGGACAGGAAATTCAGGGGGCTTTCTTT | CASSFSGQEIQGAFF
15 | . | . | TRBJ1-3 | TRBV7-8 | TGTGCCAGCAGCCCCACACAGGTCGGGCAACAGTCCATATATTTT | CASSPTQVGQQSIYF
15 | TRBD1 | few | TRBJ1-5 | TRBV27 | TGTGCCAGCAGCTTATCACGGACAGGGGTTCAGCCCCAGCATTTT | CASSLSRTGVQPQHF
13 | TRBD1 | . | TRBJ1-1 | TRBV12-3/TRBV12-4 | TGTGCCAGCAGTGGACAGGGTCTGGGTGAAGCTTTCTTT | CASSGQGLGEAFF
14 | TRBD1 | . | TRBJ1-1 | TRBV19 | TGTGCCAGTAGTATAGGGGACAGGCGGACTGAAGCTTTCTTT | CASSIGDRRTEAFF
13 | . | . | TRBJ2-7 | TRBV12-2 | TGTGCAAGTCGCTTAAAAGCCTGCTACGAGCAGTACTTC | CASRLKACYEQYF
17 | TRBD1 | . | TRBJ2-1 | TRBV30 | TGTGCCTGGCCTGGACCCGGGACAGGGGATTCCTACAATGAGCAGTTCTTC | CAWPGPGTGDSYNEQFF
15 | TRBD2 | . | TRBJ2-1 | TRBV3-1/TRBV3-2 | TGTGCCAGCGAACATAGCGGGGTCCTATACAATGAGCAGTTCTTC | CASEHSGVLYNEQFF
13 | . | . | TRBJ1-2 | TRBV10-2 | TGCGCCAGCAGTGAGCAGACAGCCTATGGCTACACCTTC | CASSEQTAYGYTF
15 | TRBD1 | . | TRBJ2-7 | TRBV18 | TGTGCCAGCTCACCCCGGGACAGCCCCCTTTGGGAGCAGTACTTC | CASSPRDSPLWEQYF
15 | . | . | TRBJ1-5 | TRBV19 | TGTGCCAGTACTAGGGGAGGGGGTAGCAATCAGCCCCAGCATTTT | CASTRGGGSNQPQHF
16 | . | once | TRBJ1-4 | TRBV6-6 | TGTGCCAGCAGTTACTCGGGGCGCGGGAGTAATGAAAAACTGTTTTTT | CASSYSGRGSNEKLFF
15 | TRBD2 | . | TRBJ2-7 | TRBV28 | TGTGCCAGCAGTTTAAGACTAGCGGGGGGCAACGAGCAGTACTTC | CASSLRLAGGNEQYF
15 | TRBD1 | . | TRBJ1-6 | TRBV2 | TGTGCCAGCAGGAACCGGGACAGTAATAATTCACCCCTCCACTTT | CASRNRDSNNSPLHF
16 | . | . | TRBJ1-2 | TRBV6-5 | TGTGCCAGCAGTTACCTGGTAATGGAGGGTCTCTATGGCTACACCTTC | CASSYLVMEGLYGYTF
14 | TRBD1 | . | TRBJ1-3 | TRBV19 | TGTGCCAGTAGTATTGGGACAGCCGTAAACACCATATATTTT | CASSIGTAVNTIYF
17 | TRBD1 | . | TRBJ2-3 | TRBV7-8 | TGTGCCAGCAGCTTAGGTCGTGGGACAGGGGGCACAGATACGCAGTATTTT | CASSLGRGTGGTDTQYF
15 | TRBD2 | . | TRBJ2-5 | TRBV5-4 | TGTGCCAGCAGCCTCGGACTAGCGGGGGAGGAGACCCAGTACTTC | CASSLGLAGEETQYF
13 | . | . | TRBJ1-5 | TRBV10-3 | TGTGCCATCAGCGAGGACATCAATCAGCCCCAGCATTTT | CAISEDINQPQHF
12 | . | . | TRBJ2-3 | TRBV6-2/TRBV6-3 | TGTGCCAGCAGTCGCGCGACAGGATTAGGACATTTT | CASSRATGLGHF
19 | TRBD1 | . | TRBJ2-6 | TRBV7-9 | TGTGCCAGCAGCCTCTACCCGGGACAGGGGGCGACTGGGGCCAACGTCCTGACTTTC | CASSLYPGQGATGANVLTF
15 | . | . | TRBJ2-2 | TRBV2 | TGTGCCAGCAACGCAGGGCCTACGAACACCGGGGAGCTGTTTTTT | CASNAGPTNTGELFF
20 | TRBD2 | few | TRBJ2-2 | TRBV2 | TGTGCCAGCAGCGCTAAACTGGGACTAGCGGGGGGCGGGGCGACCGGGGAGCTGTTTTTT | CASSAKLGLAGGGATGELFF
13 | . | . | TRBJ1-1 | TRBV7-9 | TGTGCCAGCAGCTTAGTCAGGAACACTGAAGCTTTCTTT | CASSLVRNTEAFF
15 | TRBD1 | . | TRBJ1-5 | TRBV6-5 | TGTGCCAGCAGTCGGGACAGGGGGCAAAATCAGCCCCAGCATTTT | CASSRDRGQNQPQHF
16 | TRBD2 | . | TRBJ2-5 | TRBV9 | TGTGCCAGCAGCGTAAGGCCTAGCGGGGCTGGGGAGACCCAGTACTTC | CASSVRPSGAGETQYF
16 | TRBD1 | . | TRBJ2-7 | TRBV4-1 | TGCGCCAGCAGCCAAGAGGGGGGACAGGGGATACGCGAGCAGTACTTC | CASSQEGGQGIREQYF
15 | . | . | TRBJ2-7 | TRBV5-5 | TGTGCCAGCAGCCTAACCGGTGGACAGACCTACGAGCAGTACTTC | CASSLTGGQTYEQYF
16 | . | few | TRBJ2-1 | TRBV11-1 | TGTGCCAGCAGCTTATCCCAAGGGGTTCAGAATAATGAGCAGTTCTTC | CASSLSQGVQNNEQFF
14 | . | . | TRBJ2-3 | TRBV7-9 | TGTGCCAGCACTCTAGAGAAGCCCACAGATACGCAGTATTTT | CASTLEKPTDTQYF
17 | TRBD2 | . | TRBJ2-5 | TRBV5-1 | TGCGCCAGCAGCCCCTATTCGTCTAGCGCGGGGGGGGAGACCCAGTACTTC | CASSPYSSSAGGETQYF
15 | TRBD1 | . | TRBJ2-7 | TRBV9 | TGTGCCAGCAGCGTAGAGGGACAGGGGGTGTACGAGCAGTACTTC | CASSVEGQGVYEQYF